These 11 T cell receptor beta chains were sequenced from one sample in a study of T cells after yellow fever vaccination. TCRdb used MiXCR to reprocess the 5' RACE reads, holding one entry per CDR3 protein. Of 340,000 or so distinct CDR3 sequences detected, around 12% appear once; the ten largest clones hold approximately 3.4%. Sequencing used CD4+ T cells sorted from PBMCs, obtained 15 days after the yellow fever booster vaccination. The receptors were gathered from a man aged 18 to 30 who received the YFV17D yellow fever vaccine.

The V and J genes are TRBV11-2 and TRBJ1-4, with 10 bases aligning to TRBD1. The trim removed 5 bases at V and 2 bases at J, leaving 11 bases unmatched. Looked up from germline, CDR1 is SGHAT and CDR2 is FQNNGV. CDR3 length: 18 amino acids. CDR3 bases: TGTGCCAGCAGCCTAAGTCCGGGACAGGGGCGGACTAATGAAAAACTGTTTTTT. It yields the protein CASSLSPGQGRTNEKLFF.

The chain is built from TRBV5-5 and TRBJ2-3, with 9 positions matching TRBD1. The ends lost 4 bases at V and 0 bases at J; junction bases unmatched: 3. The CDR3 contains 15 residues. Per the germline V gene, CDR1 is SGHKS and CDR2 is YYEKEE (reference sequence). CDR3 loop: CASSGTGLSTDTQYF. The CDR3 coding sequence is TGTGCCAGCAGCGGGACAGGGCTAAGCACAGATACGCAGTATTTT.

The chain joins TRBV7-9 to TRBJ2-1, with unresolved D. The CDR3 loop spans 15 amino acids. V gave up 5 bases and J gave up 4 bases, with 15 bases separating them. Per germline, CDR1 SEHNR and CDR2 FQNEAQ (reference sequence). The CDR3 protein is CASSGPRDRYNEQFF. CDR3 coding DNA: TGTGCCAGCAGCGGTCCCCGCGATAGGTACAATGAGCAGTTCTTC.

The chain recombines TRBV15 with TRBJ2-7; D is ambiguous. Trimming pared 0 bases from V and 3 bases from J, leaving 12 bases between. CDR3 length: 15 residues. Germline-derived CDR1 and CDR2 are LNHNV and YYDKDF (reference sequence). The CDR3 DNA is TGTGCCACCAGCAGAGATAGGCAATTTGGCTACGAGCAGTACGTC. Its translation: CATSRDRQFGYEQYV.

The chain employs TRBV2 and TRBJ2-5; 11 nucleotides align to TRBD2. The CDR3 sequence is 13 residues long. Germline lookup yields CDR1 SNHLY and CDR2 FYNNEI. Germline trimming cut 10 bases from V and 5 bases from J; bases unmatched to any gene: 6. The CDR3 region has the DNA TGTGCCACCCATAGCGGGGGGGAGGAGACCCAGTACTTC. Protein sequence: CATHSGGEETQYF. Drawing the rest from reference TRBV2 and TRBJ2-5, the complete variable domain is EPEVTQTPSHQVTQMGQEVILRCVPISNHLYFYWYRQILGQKVEFLVSFYNNEISEKSEIFDDQFSVERPDGSNFTLKIRSTKLEDSAMYFCATHSGGEETQYFGPGTRLLVL.

The V gene is TRBV24-1, the J gene TRBJ1-1, with 9 positions matching TRBD1. The V gene end was trimmed by 3 bases and the J gene end by 4 bases; junction bases not matched to a gene: 5. CDR1 and CDR2 (germline): KGHDR, SFDVKD. CDR3 size: 15 residues. The CDR3 is CATSDPSTGGTEAFF. In nucleotides, the CDR3 is TGTGCCACCAGTGATCCCTCGACAGGGGGCACTGAAGCTTTCTTT.

The chain joins TRBV4-2 to TRBJ1-2, with TRBD1 matching over 8 bases. Per the germline V gene, CDR1 is LGHNA and CDR2 is YNFKEQ. Trimming at V came to 1 base and at J to 6 bases, leaving 7 bases not matched to a gene. The CDR3 runs 15 residues. CDR3 region: CASSQAPNRGDGYTF. The DNA for the CDR3 is TGTGCCAGCAGCCAAGCCCCCAACAGGGGGGATGGCTACACCTTC.

This clonotype was seen a handful of times. The CDR3 sequence is CASKIDRGNEKLFF. DNA of the CDR3: TGTGCCAGCAAGATCGACAGGGGTAATGAAAAACTGTTTTTT. V is TRBV12-3 or TRBV12-4 and J is TRBJ1-4; 8 bases are shared with TRBD1. V lost 7 bases, J lost 4 bases, and 5 bases stayed unmatched. This CDR3 contains 14 residues.

In nucleotides, the CDR3 is TGTGCCAGCAGCGTAGGAGGGCGGGATAACACCGGGGAGCTGTTTTTT. Protein sequence: CASSVGGRDNTGELFF. The rearrangement joins TRBV9 to TRBJ2-2, with D perhaps matching TRBD2 (6 bases). CDR3 length: 16 residues. Germline lookup yields CDR1 SGDLS and CDR2 YYNGEE. V was shortened by 0 bases and J by 2 bases, with 11 bases between the two germline ends.

Many counts were recorded for this clonotype. The chain couples TRBV10-3 to TRBJ2-5; TRBD1 might be the D (6 bases). The CDR3 spans 14 residues. Trimming cost V 1 base and J 2 bases, with 8 bases left between them. CDR1 is ENHRY, CDR2 SYGVKD, per germline. The CDR3 DNA reads TGTGCCATCAGTGAGTACGGACAGCAAGAGACCCAGTACTTC. Translating it yields CAISEYGQQETQYF.

V gene TRBV19 combines with J gene TRBJ2-2; maybe TRBD1 (5 bases). Germline V gene sequence: CDR1 LNHDA, CDR2 SQIVND (reference sequence). The CDR3 has 15 amino acids. V was shortened by 2 bases and J by 4 bases, with 11 bases between the two germline ends. The DNA of the CDR3 is TGTGCCAGTAGTATAAGGCAGGGAATCACCGGGGAGCTGTTTTTT. This gives the protein CASSIRQGITGELFF.